This TCR beta chain was obtained from a study of blood T cell repertoires in COVID-19. Looking at the study overall: Nucleic acid was either cDNA or gDNA, and it came from T cells, B-cell-depleted T cells, or PBMCs.

Per the original data handling: Researchers report that nucleated cell counts were estimated from reference gene primer amplification. Profiling relied on immunoSEQ multiplex PCR, and the TCRdb table lists in-frame clones only, not all of them. That table is the source of V, J and clone size, and D and trimming were worked out from the DNA. The sample has 95,000 to 150,000 clones; 80% to 85% are singletons. Trimming took 1 base from V and 6 from J, leaving 16 bases between them. Germline V gives CDR1 LNHDA, CDR2 SQIVND (reference sequence). This CDR3 is built from 16 residues. This chain uses TRBV19 with TRBJ1-5; TRBD1 is a possible D gene (6 bases). This sequence was found in a woman between 50 and 59 years old with acute or convalescent COVID-19. Sequenced material: peripheral blood. The CDR3 loop reads CASSIGRGRSAQPQHF. As DNA, the CDR3 is TGTGCCAGTAGTATAGGCAGGGGTCGTTCCGCTCAGCCCCAGCATTTT.